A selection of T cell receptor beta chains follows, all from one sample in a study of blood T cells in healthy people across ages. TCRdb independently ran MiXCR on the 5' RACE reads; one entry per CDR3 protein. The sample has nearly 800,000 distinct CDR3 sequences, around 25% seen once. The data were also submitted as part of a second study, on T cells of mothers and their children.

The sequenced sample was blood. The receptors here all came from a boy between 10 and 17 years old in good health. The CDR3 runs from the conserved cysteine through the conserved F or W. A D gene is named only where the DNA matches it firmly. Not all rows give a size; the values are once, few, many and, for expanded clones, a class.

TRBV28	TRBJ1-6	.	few	TGTGCCAGCAGTTTAGGTTGGGAGAGGAATTCACCCCTCCACTTT	CASSLGWERNSPLHF
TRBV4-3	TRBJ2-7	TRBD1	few	TGCGCCAGCAGCCAGAGGCGGGACAGGGGCTACGAGCAGTACTTC	CASSQRRDRGYEQYF
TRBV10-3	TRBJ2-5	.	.	TGTGCCATCAGGGGACAGGGGTCTAGCGGGAGTTACGAGCACTACTTC	CAIRGQGSSGSYEHYF
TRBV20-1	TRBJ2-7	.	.	TGCAGTGCTAGGGGATACTACCCTTTCGAGCAGTACTTC	CSARGYYPFEQYF
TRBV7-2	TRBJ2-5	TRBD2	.	TGTGCCGGCAGCCTAACTAGCGGGGGGTACCAAGAGACCCAGTACTTC	CAGSLTSGGYQETQYF
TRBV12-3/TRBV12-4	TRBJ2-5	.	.	TGTGCCAGCAGCCCGGGACTTTGGGAGACCCAGTACTTC	CASSPGLWETQYF
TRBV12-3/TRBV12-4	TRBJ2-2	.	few	TGTGCCAGCAGTTTTTTGGGGGGTTCGACCGGGGAGCTGTTTTTT	CASSFLGGSTGELFF
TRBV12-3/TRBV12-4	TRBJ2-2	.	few	TGTGCCAGTAGTTTAGCTAGCCCGGCCGGGGAGCTGTTTTTT	CASSLASPAGELFF
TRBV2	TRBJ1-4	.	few	TGTGCCAGCAGGGGCGGACCGACGACAAATGAAAAACTGTTTTTT	CASRGGPTTNEKLFF
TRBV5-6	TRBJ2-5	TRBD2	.	TGTGCCAGCAGCTCCGGGACTAGCGGGGCAGAGACCCAGTACTTC	CASSSGTSGAETQYF
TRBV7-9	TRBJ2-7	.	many	TGTGCCAGCAGCTTAGGGTCAAACGAGCAGTACTTC	CASSLGSNEQYF
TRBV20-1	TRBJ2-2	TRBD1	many	TGCAGTGCTAGAGATCTTGAGACAGGGGAAACCGGGGAGCTGTTTTTT	CSARDLETGETGELFF
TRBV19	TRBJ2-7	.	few	TGTGCCAGTAGATGGACAGTAGGGTCCTACGAGCAGTACTTC	CASRWTVGSYEQYF
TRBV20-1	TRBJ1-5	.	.	TGCAGTGCTAGTAGGAGTCAGGGGAAAACACAGCCCCAGCATTTT	CSASRSQGKTQPQHF
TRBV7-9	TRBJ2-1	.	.	TGTGCCAGTAGTATATTGGAGGGAGTATCCTACAATGAGCAGTTCTTC	CASSILEGVSYNEQFF
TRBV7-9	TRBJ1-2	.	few	TGTGCCAGCAGCCTCATTGGAGGGGATGGCTACACCTTC	CASSLIGGDGYTF
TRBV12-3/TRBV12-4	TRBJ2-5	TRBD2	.	TGTGCCAGCGGGGGGGGAATCGGACAAGAGACCCAGTACTTC	CASGGGIGQETQYF
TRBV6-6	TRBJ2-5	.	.	TGTGCCAGCAGTTACATGGACTTAGAAGAGACCCAGTACTTC	CASSYMDLEETQYF
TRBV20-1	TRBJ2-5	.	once	TGCAGTGCTAACCGCGGGACCGCAATAGAGCAGTACTTC	CSANRGTAIEQYF
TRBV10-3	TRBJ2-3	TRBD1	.	TGTGCCATCAGTGGGCAGGACGGGACAGCGGTCACGGATACGCAGTATTTT	CAISGQDGTAVTDTQYF
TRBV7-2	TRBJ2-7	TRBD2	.	TGTGCCAGCAGCTTAGCGGGGACTAGTAGCTACGAGCAGTACTTC	CASSLAGTSSYEQYF
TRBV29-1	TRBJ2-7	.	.	TGCAGCGTTGAAGACGGGGCTTCCTACGAGCAGTACTTC	CSVEDGASYEQYF
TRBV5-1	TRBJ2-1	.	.	TGCGCCAGCGGAGAGGGGTCCCACAATGAGCAGTTCTTC	CASGEGSHNEQFF
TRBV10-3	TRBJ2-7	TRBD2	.	TGTGCCATCAGTGAGGCTAGCGGGAGTGTCGAGCAGTACTTC	CAISEASGSVEQYF
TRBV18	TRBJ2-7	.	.	TGTGCCAGCTCACCATTTGGAGGGGGTACCTACGAGCAGTACTTC	CASSPFGGGTYEQYF
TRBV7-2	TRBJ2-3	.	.	TGTGCCAGCAGCTCCAGACCACTGAAGGTCACAGATACGCAGTATTTT	CASSSRPLKVTDTQYF
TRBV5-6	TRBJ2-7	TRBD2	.	TGTGCCAGCAGCTTGGGGGTGGGGAGGGCCTACGAGCAGTACTTC	CASSLGVGRAYEQYF
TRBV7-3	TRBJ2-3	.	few	TGTGCCAGCAGCTTTGGCAGGGGCCTAAACACAGATACGCAGTATTTT	CASSFGRGLNTDTQYF
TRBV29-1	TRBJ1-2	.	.	TGCAGCGTTGAGACGTCTTACTATGGCTACACCTTC	CSVETSYYGYTF
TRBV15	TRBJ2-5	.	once	TGTGCCACCGGGCTGGTGAATCAAGAGACCCAGTACTTC	CATGLVNQETQYF
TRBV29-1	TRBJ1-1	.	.	TGCAGCGTCGGGTTGGTGTACTCGAACACTGAAGCTTTCTTT	CSVGLVYSNTEAFF
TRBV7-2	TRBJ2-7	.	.	TGTGCCAGCAGCTTAGGATTGGGGGGATCCTACGAGCAGTACTTC	CASSLGLGGSYEQYF
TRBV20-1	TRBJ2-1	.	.	TGCAGTGCCCCCGGTGCGTCCTACAATGAGCAGTTCTTC	CSAPGASYNEQFF
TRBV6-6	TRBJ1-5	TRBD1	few	TGTGCCAGCAGTCAAAACAGGGGCTCCAATCAGCCCCAGCATTTT	CASSQNRGSNQPQHF
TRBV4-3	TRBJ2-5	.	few	TGCGCCAGCAGCCCCCTGGGGGGTTCCCAAGAGACCCAGTACTTC	CASSPLGGSQETQYF
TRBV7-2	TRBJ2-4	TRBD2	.	TGTGCCAGCAGCCGGACTAGCGAGACTCTCCTGGGGGCCAAAAACATTCAGTACTTC	CASSRTSETLLGAKNIQYF
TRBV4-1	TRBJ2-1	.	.	TGCGCCAGCAGCCAACATGGAACGGGCCAGATTGCCTACAATGAGCAGTTCTTC	CASSQHGTGQIAYNEQFF
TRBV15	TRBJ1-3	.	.	TGTGCCACCAAGATCGATTCGAGGAGCTCTGGAAACACCATATATTTT	CATKIDSRSSGNTIYF
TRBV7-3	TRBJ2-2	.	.	TGTGCCAGCAGCCCCAGAAGTTTTTCCGGGGAGCTGTTTTTT	CASSPRSFSGELFF
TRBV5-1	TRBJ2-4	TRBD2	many	TGCGCCAGCAGCTTGGCCGGGACTAGCGGAGACCTAGCCAAAAACATTCAGTACTTC	CASSLAGTSGDLAKNIQYF
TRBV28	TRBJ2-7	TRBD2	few	TGTGCCAGCAGGGACGTAGCGGGAGCTGGGTCCTACGAGCAGTACTTC	CASRDVAGAGSYEQYF
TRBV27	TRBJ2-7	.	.	TGTGCCAGCAGTCCTCCCCAAGGCTCGGGAAGCTCCTACGAGCAGTACTTC	CASSPPQGSGSSYEQYF
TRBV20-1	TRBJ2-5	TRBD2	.	TGCAGTGCTAGTCTCCGTAGCGGGGGGTTCGAAGAGACCCAGTACTTC	CSASLRSGGFEETQYF
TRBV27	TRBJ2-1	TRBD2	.	TGTGCCAGCAGCTCCGGACTAGCGGGGCCCATCTCCTACAATGAGCAGTTCTTC	CASSSGLAGPISYNEQFF
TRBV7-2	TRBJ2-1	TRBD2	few	TGTGCCAGCAGCCAACTAGCGGGAGGCTACAATGAGCAGTTCTTC	CASSQLAGGYNEQFF
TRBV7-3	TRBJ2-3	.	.	TGTGCCAGCAGCTTAAGCCCAGCGGAGACCACAGATACGCAGTATTTT	CASSLSPAETTDTQYF
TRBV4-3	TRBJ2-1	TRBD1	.	TGCGCCAGCAGCCAAGGTATCGACAGGGGGGCCTACAATGAGCAGTTCTTC	CASSQGIDRGAYNEQFF
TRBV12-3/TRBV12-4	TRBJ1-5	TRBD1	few	TGTGCCAGCAGTCCACCGGGGACAGGGTATCAGCCCCAGCATTTT	CASSPPGTGYQPQHF
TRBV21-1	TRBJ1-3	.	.	TGTGCCAGCACCCCGAGGGGTCCTCCGAGCTCTGGAAACACCATATATTTT	CASTPRGPPSSGNTIYF
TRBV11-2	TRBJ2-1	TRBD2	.	TGTGCCAGCAGCTTAAACTCGGGGGGGCCTGGTGAGCAGTTCTTC	CASSLNSGGPGEQFF
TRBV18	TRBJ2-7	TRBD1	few	TGTGCCAGCTCACTTCCGGACAGGGCCTACGAGCAGTACTTC	CASSLPDRAYEQYF
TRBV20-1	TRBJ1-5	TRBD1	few	TGCAGCGCGGGACAGGATAGCAATCAGCCCCAGCATTTT	CSAGQDSNQPQHF
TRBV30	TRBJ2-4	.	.	TGTGCCTGGAGTGTATTAGGGGGTATTCAGTACTTC	CAWSVLGGIQYF
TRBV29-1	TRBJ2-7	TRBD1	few	TGCAGCGTGTTCGGACAGGGGAACTCCTACGAGCAGTACTTC	CSVFGQGNSYEQYF
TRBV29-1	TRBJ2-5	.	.	TGCAGCGCACGGATTTTCCAAGAGACCCAGTACTTC	CSARIFQETQYF
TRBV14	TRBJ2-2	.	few	TGTGCCAGCAGCCAAACTGCAGGGCGACGGCACACCGGGGAGCTGTTTTTT	CASSQTAGRRHTGELFF
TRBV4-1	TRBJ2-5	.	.	TGCGCCAGCAGCCAAGTAGTTTTTACACACAATGAGCGGTTCTTC	CASSQVVFTHNERFF